Below are 17 T cell receptor beta chains sequenced from a single sample in a study of beta chain features in type 1 diabetes (dated by TCRdb to between 2017 and 2018). The paper's findings and limits, for the study overall: Type 1 diabetes patients showed a moderate but significant shortening of TCRB CDR3 length in all four CD4+ subsets.

These receptors have no identified antigens. The library came from the immunoSEQ multiplex PCR assay. The entire isolated RNA was reverse transcribed using the High Capacity cDNA Reverse Transcription Kit, and thus expressed TCRB transcripts were sequenced. TCRdb mirrors the immuneACCESS table, restricted to in-frame sequences. Some clones are absent from its copies; in checked studies, under half trace to an unresolved V gene, and the reason for the others is unknown. The sample has 250,000 to 300,000 clones on record, approximately 24% of them singletons. The ten largest clones take up 0.012% of the sample. The specimen was naive CD4+ T cells from blood. This specimen's cell subset or site label, per the study, means: true naive CD4+ T cells. Every receptor here comes from a woman in her 30s with type 1 diabetes.

The chain uses TRBV13 and TRBJ1-3; D remains unclear. V lost 1 base, J lost 2 bases, and 9 bases lay in between. This CDR3 has 15 amino acids. The germline gives CDR1 PRHDT, CDR2 FYEKMQ (reference sequence). CDR3: CASSLEDQAGNTIYF. DNA of the CDR3: TGTGCCAGCAGCTTAGAAGACCAGGCTGGAAACACCATATATTTT.

The chain recombines TRBV28 with TRBJ2-1; 14 bases map to TRBD2. The V segment lost 6 bases and the J segment 0 bases; nucleotides outside the gene matches: 10. The CDR3 is 19 residues long. In germline, CDR1 is MDHEN, CDR2 SYDVKM. CDR3 nucleotides: TGTGCCAGCAGCGTGTCGGGACTAGCGGGAGTGGGCTCCTACAATGAGCAGTTCTTC. Its translation: CASSVSGLAGVGSYNEQFF.

This clone was detected only a few times. V and J are TRBV7-3 and TRBJ2-7, with TRBD2 matching over 8 bases. Trimming removed 1 base from V and 6 bases from J; junction bases left unmatched: 14. This CDR3 spans 17 amino acids. Germline loops: CDR1 SGHTA, CDR2 FQGTGA. The CDR3 bases are TGTGCCAGCAGCTTAAACGTTCCCGGGACTAGTGGCTCCGAGCAGTACTTC. Its translation: CASSLNVPGTSGSEQYF. Variable domain in full (rest from reference TRBV7-3 and TRBJ2-7): GAGVSQTPSNKVTEKGKYVELRCDPISGHTALYWYRQSLGQGPEFLIYFQGTGAADDSGLPNDRFFAVRPEGSVSTLKIQRTERGDSAVYLCASSLNVPGTSGSEQYFGPGTRLTVT.

Here the CDR3 reads CSASGQGGYGYTF. The CDR3 coding sequence is TGCAGCGCCTCGGGACAGGGAGGCTATGGCTACACCTTC. The chain is built from TRBV29-1 and TRBJ1-2; 9 bases fit TRBD1. The CDR3 runs to 13 residues. Unmatched junction bases numbered 7, after V lost 7 bases and J lost 4 bases. In germline, CDR1 is SQVTM, CDR2 ANQGSEA.

This chain joins TRBV6-5 and TRBJ2-1; TRBD2 matches at 8 bases. The CDR3 spans 15 residues. The germline V gene has CDR1 MNHEY and CDR2 SVGAGI. Trimming took 0 bases from V and 9 from J; bases not matched to a gene: 7. The CDR3 here is CASSYSGTSTSEQFF. The CDR3 nucleotides are TGTGCCAGCAGTTACTCTGGGACTAGTACTAGTGAGCAGTTCTTC.

This clone was seen only a few times. The chain employs TRBV7-2 and TRBJ1-2; weak D call: TRBD1 (5 bases). CDR3 length: 14 residues. V was cut by 5 bases and J by 0 bases, with 10 bases left in between. Germline CDR1 is SGHTA and CDR2 is FQGNSA. CDR3 nucleotides: TGTGCCAGCAGCCCGGGGGGAACTAACTATGGCTACACCTTC. It encodes CASSPGGTNYGYTF.

The rearrangement uses TRBV5-6 and TRBJ2-7; a possible D gene is TRBD2 (5 bases). Germline CDR1 and CDR2: SGHDT and YYEEEE. Trimming left V 3 bases short and J 1 base short, with 14 bases between. CDR3 length: 15 amino acids. The CDR3 is CASSWPGLTSYEQYF. For the CDR3, the DNA is TGTGCCAGCAGCTGGCCGGGATTGACTTCCTACGAGCAGTACTTC.

The V and J genes are TRBV18 and TRBJ2-3, with D maybe TRBD2 (5 bases). Germline V lookup: CDR1 KGHSH, CDR2 LQKENI. Trimming stripped 1 base from V and 2 bases from J, with 10 bases between. The CDR3 is 15 residues long. CDR3 protein: CASSPLTGNTDTQYF. CDR3 nucleotides: TGTGCCAGCTCACCACTTACCGGGAACACAGATACGCAGTATTTT.

This chain joins TRBV30 and TRBJ2-7, with D uncertain. With 0 bases removed from V and 3 bases from J, the gap between germline ends came to 9 bases. The V gene's germline CDR1 is GTSNPN and CDR2 SVGIG (reference sequence). CDR3 length: 13 amino acids. CDR3 protein: CAWSVKGGYEQYF. The DNA for the CDR3 is TGTGCCTGGAGTGTGAAAGGCGGCTACGAGCAGTACTTC.

CDR3 sequence (DNA): TGTGCCTGGACCCGGAAGGGGGCAGGGGGCGGAAACACCATATATTTT. This encodes CAWTRKGAGGGNTIYF. The chain employs TRBV30 and TRBJ1-3, with 8 bases aligning to TRBD1. From germline, CDR1 is GTSNPN and CDR2 SVGIG (reference sequence). This CDR3 contains 16 residues. V lost 4 bases to trimming and J lost 4 bases; unmatched junction nucleotides: 12.

The DNA of the CDR3 is TGCAGCCTTGGGCCTTCTGCGGGGGAGACCCAGTACTTC. Amino acid sequence: CSLGPSAGETQYF. V usage is TRBV29-1 and J usage is TRBJ2-5; a possible D gene is TRBD2 (6 bases). The CDR3 totals 13 residues. Germline CDR1 is SQVTM and CDR2 is ANQGSEA. The V end was cut by 8 bases, the J end by 5 bases, with 18 bases between. Together with reference TRBV29-1 and TRBJ2-5, the CDR3 gives the full variable domain: SAVISQKPSRDICQRGTSLTIQCQVDSQVTMMFWYRQQPGQSLTLIATANQGSEATYESGFVIDKFPISRPNLTFSTLTVSNMSPEDSSIYLCSLGPSAGETQYFGPGTRLLVL.

This clone was seen once. The chain uses TRBV4-1 and TRBJ2-7; perhaps TRBD1 as D (6 bases). Germline assignment: CDR1 MGHRA and CDR2 YSYEKL. The CDR3 covers 14 residues. V lost 1 base, J lost 4 bases, and 11 bases lay in between. CDR3 DNA: TGCGCCAGCAGCCAAGTTCTTACAGGGTACGAGCAGTACTTC. Protein sequence: CASSQVLTGYEQYF.

This chain joins TRBV7-9 and TRBJ2-1; perhaps TRBD1 as D (5 bases). This CDR3 is 16 amino acids long. Germline values: CDR1 SEHNR, CDR2 FQNEAQ (reference sequence). V gave up 2 bases and J gave up 3 bases, with 14 bases separating them. In nucleotides, the CDR3 is TGTGCCAGCAGCTTACGTGGAGCCGACAGCTACAATGAGCAGTTCTTC. Encoded protein: CASSLRGADSYNEQFF.

The gene calls are TRBV27 and TRBJ2-1, with D hard to call. Trimming stripped 6 bases from V and 0 bases from J, with 6 bases between. This CDR3 has 13 amino acids. Germline CDR1 and CDR2: MNHEY and SMNVEV (reference sequence). The CDR3 spells CASSLSSYNEQFF. CDR3 bases: TGTGCCAGCAGCTTGAGCTCCTACAATGAGCAGTTCTTC.

This clone showed up just a few times. This chain links TRBV30 with TRBJ2-7; the D is unclear. The CDR3 sequence is 12 residues long. CDR1 is GTSNPN, CDR2 SVGIG, per germline (reference sequence). V lost 0 bases and J 5 bases, leaving 8 bases between the germline ends. CDR3 region: CAWSVDGDEQYF. CDR3 nucleotide sequence: TGTGCCTGGAGTGTAGACGGAGACGAGCAGTACTTC.

The chain links TRBV7-6 to TRBJ2-1; tentative D call: TRBD2 (6 bases). The CDR3 covers 16 residues. V gave up 0 bases and J gave up 4 bases, with 13 bases separating them. From germline, CDR1 is SGHVS and CDR2 FNYEAQ. CDR3 sequence: CASSLAPGLSYNEQFF. In nucleotides, the CDR3 is TGTGCCAGCAGCTTAGCTCCGGGACTCTCTTACAATGAGCAGTTCTTC.

This clone came up a few times. V usage is TRBV5-1 and J usage is TRBJ2-1; 7 bases line up with TRBD2. The CDR3 contains 16 residues. Trimming at V came to 1 base and at J to 3 bases, leaving 7 bases not matched to a gene. CDR1 and CDR2 from the germline V gene are SGHRS and YFSETQ. The CDR3: CASSLSSSGVYNEQFF. The CDR3 DNA follows: TGCGCCAGCAGCTTGTCGTCTAGCGGAGTCTACAATGAGCAGTTCTTC.